What follows are 5 T cell receptor beta chains derived from one specimen sequenced in a study of Tregs in tolerant kidney transplant recipients. TCRdb's table, derived via immunoSEQ multiplex PCR, lists solely in-frame clones and lacks some. Its table lists around 33,000 clones. Sample: CD8+ T cells from blood, taken before the transplant. The origin of the receptors is a human donor who received a combined kidney and bone marrow transplant.

As concerns this clone: Read sequence stops 3 residues before the CDR3 end, and the germline J gene provides the missing end. J is TRBJ2-7 and V is TRBV6-2 or TRBV6-3, with 9 positions matching TRBD2. The length of the CDR3 is 14 residues. V lost 7 bases to trimming and J lost 4 bases; unmatched junction nucleotides: 8. Germline assignment: CDR1 MNHEY and CDR2 SVGEGT. The CDR3 bases that were read are TGTGCCAGCACCCTTTCGGGACTAGCTTACGAG. It is translated as CASTLSGLAYE. The complete CDR3 reads CASTLSGLAYEQYF.

In the case of this clone: The observed sequence ends 3 residues before the CDR3 terminus, with the missing tail filled in from the germline J gene. The chain recombines TRBV5-1 with TRBJ2-5, with D unclear. Trimming removed 3 bases from V and 3 bases from J, with 3 bases in between. This CDR3 contains 11 residues. The V gene's germline CDR1 is SGHRS and CDR2 YFSETQ. The CDR3 region is CASSSKETQYF. The CDR3 DNA, read in part, is TGCGCCAGCAGCTCCAAAGAGACC.

Comments on this clone: The CDR3 is cut off 3 residues early in the read; its end comes from the germline J gene. The chain combines TRBV20-1 with TRBJ2-7; possible D gene TRBD1, 6 bases. CDR1 and CDR2 (germline): DFQATT, SNEGSKA (reference sequence). V dropped 6 bases and J dropped 6 bases, with 15 bases sitting between them. This CDR3 has 12 residues. Incomplete CDR3 DNA: TGCAGTGCAGCCTACTTGGGGGCCGAG. It is translated as CSAAYLGAE. The whole CDR3 protein is CSAAYLGAEQYF.

Turning to this clone: The CDR3 end lies 3 residues beyond the end of the read and is filled in from the germline J gene. The chain uses TRBV4-1 and TRBJ2-3, with D tentatively TRBD1 (5 bases). Deletions cut 3 bases from V and 4 bases from J, with 14 bases between. The CDR3 consists of 15 residues. Per germline, CDR1 MGHRA and CDR2 YSYEKL. The chain's CDR3 is CASSQRYATADTQYF. CDR3 DNA, as far as it was read: TGCGCCAGCAGCCAGAGATACGCGACAGCAGATACG.

Points on this clone: With the read ending 3 residues before the CDR3 end, the germline J gene is used to fill in that end. The chain couples TRBV5-6 to TRBJ2-1; D call uncertain. This CDR3 region has 15 residues. CDR1 SGHDT and CDR2 YYEEEE come from the germline V gene. The V end was cut by 0 bases, the J end by 3 bases, with 10 bases between. The CDR3 loop is CASSLVQEGYNEQFF. CDR3 DNA (partial): TGTGCCAGCAGCTTGGTCCAGGAAGGCTACAATGAG.